This section outlines one T cell receptor (beta chain) sequence together with its context. Its antigen is not known. Alongside a J-beta primer mix, a sample-barcoded 5' primer served in a second PCR lasting about 6 to 12 cycles. Each cDNA molecule received a tag from a template-switch adaptor that had 12 random nucleotides. TCRdb reprocessed the 5' RACE reads with MiXCR, giving one entry per CDR3 protein. The data show under 2,000,000 distinct CDR3 sequences, 49% seen once. The data derive from a study of blood T cells in healthy people across ages. General study points: Long-lived donors carried more naive CD4+ cells and greater diversity than aged donors.

The CDR3 is 17 amino acids. The V end was cut by 5 bases, the J end by 6 bases, with 25 bases between. CDR1 and CDR2 (germline): SGHTA, FQGNSA. This TCR came from a middle-aged woman in good health. The rearrangement uses TRBV7-2 and TRBJ1-2; TRBD1 is a possible D gene (6 bases). Material for sequencing was blood. CDR3 protein: CASSPAWTSSGDDGYTF. The CDR3 bases are TGTGCCAGCAGCCCCGCTTGGACGTCCTCAGGGGACGATGGCTACACCTTC. Complete variable domain (other parts from reference TRBV7-2 and TRBJ1-2): GAGVSQSPSNKVTEKGKDVELRCDPISGHTALYWYRQSLGQGLEFLIYFQGNSAPDKSGLPSDRFSAERTGGSVSTLTIQRTQQEDSAVYLCASSPAWTSSGDDGYTFGSGTRLTVV.